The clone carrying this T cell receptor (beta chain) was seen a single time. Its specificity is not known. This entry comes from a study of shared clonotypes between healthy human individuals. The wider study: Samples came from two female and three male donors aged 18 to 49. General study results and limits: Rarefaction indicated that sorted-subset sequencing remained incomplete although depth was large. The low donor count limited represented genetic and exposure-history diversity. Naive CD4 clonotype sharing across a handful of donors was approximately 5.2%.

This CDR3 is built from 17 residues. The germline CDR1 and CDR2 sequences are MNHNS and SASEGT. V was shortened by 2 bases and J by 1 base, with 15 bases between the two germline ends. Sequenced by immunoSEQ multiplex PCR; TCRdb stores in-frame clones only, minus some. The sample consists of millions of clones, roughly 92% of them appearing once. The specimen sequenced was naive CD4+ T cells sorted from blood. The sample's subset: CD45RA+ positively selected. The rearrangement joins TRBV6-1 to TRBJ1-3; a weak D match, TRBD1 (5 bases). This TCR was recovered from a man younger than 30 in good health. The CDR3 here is CASSELSSGGSGNTIYF. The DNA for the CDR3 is TGTGCCAGCAGTGAACTCTCCTCGGGGGGGTCTGGAAACACCATATATTTT.